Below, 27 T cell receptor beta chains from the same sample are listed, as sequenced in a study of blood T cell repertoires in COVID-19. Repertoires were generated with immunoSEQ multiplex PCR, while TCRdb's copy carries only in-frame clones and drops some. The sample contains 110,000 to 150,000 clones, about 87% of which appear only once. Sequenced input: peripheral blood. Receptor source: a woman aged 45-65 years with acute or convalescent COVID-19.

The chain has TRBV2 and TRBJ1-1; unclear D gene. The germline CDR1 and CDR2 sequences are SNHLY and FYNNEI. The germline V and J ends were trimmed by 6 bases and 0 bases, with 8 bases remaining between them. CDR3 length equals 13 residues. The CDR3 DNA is TGTGCCAGCAGCCCTGAGATGAACACTGAAGCTTTCTTT. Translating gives CASSPEMNTEAFF.

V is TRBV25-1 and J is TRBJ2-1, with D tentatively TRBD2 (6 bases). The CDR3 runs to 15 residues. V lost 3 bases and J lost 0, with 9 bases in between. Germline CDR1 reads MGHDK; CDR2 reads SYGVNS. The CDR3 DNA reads TGTGCCAGCAGTGAGGACTATGACTCCTACAATGAGCAGTTCTTC. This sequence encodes CASSEDYDSYNEQFF. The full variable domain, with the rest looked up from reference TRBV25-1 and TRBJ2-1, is EADIYQTPRYLVIGTGKKITLECSQTMGHDKMYWYQQDPGMELHLIHYSYGVNSTEKGDLSSESTVSRIRTEHFPLTLESARPSHTSQYLCASSEDYDSYNEQFFGPGTRLTVL.

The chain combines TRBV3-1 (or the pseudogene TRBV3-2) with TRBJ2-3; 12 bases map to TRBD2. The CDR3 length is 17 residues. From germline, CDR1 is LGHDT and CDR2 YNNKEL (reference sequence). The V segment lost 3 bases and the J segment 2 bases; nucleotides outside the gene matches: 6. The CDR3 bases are TGTGCCAGCAGCCAGACGACTAGCGGGGGATCCACAGATACGCAGTATTTT. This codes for CASSQTTSGGSTDTQYF.

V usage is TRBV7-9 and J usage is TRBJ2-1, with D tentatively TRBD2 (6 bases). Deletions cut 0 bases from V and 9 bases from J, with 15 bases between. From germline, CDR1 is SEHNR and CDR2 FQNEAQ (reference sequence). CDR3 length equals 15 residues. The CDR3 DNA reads TGTGCCAGCAGCTTAGCGAGGGAGGCCCGTGGTGAGCAGTTCTTC. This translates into CASSLAREARGEQFF.

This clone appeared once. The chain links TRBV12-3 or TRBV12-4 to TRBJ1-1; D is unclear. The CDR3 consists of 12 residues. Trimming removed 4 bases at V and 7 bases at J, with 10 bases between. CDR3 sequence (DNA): TGTGCCAGCAGTTGGGCCCTCCTTGAAGCTTTCTTT. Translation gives CASSWALLEAFF.

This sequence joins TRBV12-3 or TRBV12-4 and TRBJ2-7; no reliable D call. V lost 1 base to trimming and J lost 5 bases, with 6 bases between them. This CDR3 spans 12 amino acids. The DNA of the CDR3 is TGTGCCAGCAGTTTAGACCGCGACGAGCAGTACTTC. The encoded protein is CASSLDRDEQYF.

The CDR3 DNA reads TGTGCCAGTAGTGGAACTGACTTCTCCTATAATTCACCCCTCCACTTT. Protein product: CASSGTDFSYNSPLHF. This chain joins TRBV19 and TRBJ1-6, with D unresolved. From germline, CDR1 is LNHDA and CDR2 SQIVND (reference sequence). Trimming took off 5 bases at V and 0 bases at J, with 11 bases between the two ends. This CDR3 is built from 16 residues.

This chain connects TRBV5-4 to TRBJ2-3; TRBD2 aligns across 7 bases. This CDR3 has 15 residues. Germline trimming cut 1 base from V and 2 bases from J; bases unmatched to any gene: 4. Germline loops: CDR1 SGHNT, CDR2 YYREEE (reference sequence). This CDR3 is CASSLRGGPTDTQYF. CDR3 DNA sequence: TGTGCCAGCAGCTTGAGGGGAGGGCCCACAGATACGCAGTATTTT.

CDR3 residues: CASSYGAKGETQYF. CDR3 in DNA: TGTGCCAGCAGTTACGGGGCCAAGGGGGAGACCCAGTACTTC. V and J are TRBV6-5 and TRBJ2-5, with a possible D match to TRBD1 (5 bases). Trimming cost V 2 bases and J 5 bases, with 12 bases left between them. This CDR3 region has 14 residues. The germline V gene encodes CDR1 MNHEY and CDR2 SVGAGI.

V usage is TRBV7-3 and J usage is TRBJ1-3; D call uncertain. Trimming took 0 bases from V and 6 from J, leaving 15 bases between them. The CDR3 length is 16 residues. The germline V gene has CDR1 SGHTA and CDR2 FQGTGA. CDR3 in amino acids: CASSLTGAPGENTIYF. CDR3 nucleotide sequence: TGTGCCAGCAGCTTAACGGGAGCGCCCGGCGAAAACACCATATATTTT.

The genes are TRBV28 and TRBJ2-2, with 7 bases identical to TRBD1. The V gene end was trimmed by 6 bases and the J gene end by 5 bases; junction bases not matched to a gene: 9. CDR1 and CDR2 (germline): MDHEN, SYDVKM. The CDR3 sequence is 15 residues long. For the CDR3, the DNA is TGTGCCAGCAGACTGACAGGGAAAGGTACCGGGGAGCTGTTTTTT. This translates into CASRLTGKGTGELFF.

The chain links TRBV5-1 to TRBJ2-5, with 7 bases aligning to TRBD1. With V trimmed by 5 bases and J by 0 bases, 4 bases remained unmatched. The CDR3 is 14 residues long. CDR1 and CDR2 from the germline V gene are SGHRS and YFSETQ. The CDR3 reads CASRSGQHQETQYF. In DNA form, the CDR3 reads TGCGCCAGCAGATCGGGACAGCACCAAGAGACCCAGTACTTC. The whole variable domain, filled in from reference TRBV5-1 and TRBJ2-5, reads KAGVTQTPRYLIKTRGQQVTLSCSPISGHRSVSWYQQTPGQGLQFLFEYFSETQRNKGNFPGRFSGRQFSNSRSEMNVSTLELGDSALYLCASRSGQHQETQYFGPGTRLLVL.

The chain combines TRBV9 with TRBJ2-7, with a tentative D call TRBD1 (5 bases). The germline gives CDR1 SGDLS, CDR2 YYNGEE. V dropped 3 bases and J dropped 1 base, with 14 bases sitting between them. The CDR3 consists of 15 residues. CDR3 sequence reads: CASSAGALDSYEQYF. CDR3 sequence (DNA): TGTGCCAGCAGCGCTGGGGCTCTAGATTCCTACGAGCAGTACTTC.

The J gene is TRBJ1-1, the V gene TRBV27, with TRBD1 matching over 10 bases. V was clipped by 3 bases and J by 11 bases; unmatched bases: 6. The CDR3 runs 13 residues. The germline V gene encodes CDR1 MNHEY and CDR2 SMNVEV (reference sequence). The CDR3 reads CASSFRQGAGAFF. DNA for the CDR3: TGTGCCAGCAGTTTCCGACAGGGGGCGGGCGCTTTCTTT.

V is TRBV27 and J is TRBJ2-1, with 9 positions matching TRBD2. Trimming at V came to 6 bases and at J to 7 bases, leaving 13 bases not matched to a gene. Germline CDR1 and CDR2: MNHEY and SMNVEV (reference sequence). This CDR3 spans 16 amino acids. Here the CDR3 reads CASSSADSGGFNEQFF. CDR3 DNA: TGTGCCAGCAGCTCCGCCGATAGCGGGGGTTTTAATGAGCAGTTCTTC.

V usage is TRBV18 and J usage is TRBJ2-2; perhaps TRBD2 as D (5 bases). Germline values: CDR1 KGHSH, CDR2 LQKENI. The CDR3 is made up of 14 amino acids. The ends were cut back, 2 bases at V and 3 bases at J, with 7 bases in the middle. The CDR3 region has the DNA TGTGCCAGCTCACCAGGCGGGTACACCGGGGAGCTGTTTTTT. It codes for CASSPGGYTGELFF.

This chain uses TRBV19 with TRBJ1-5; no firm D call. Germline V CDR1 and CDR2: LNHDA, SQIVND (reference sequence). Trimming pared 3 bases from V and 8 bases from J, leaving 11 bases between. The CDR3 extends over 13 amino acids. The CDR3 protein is CASSIGGNEPQHF. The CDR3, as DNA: TGTGCCAGTAGTATCGGAGGGAATGAGCCCCAGCATTTT. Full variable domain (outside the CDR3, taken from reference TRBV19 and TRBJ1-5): DGGITQSPKYLFRKEGQNVTLSCEQNLNHDAMYWYRQDPGQGLRLIYYSQIVNDFQKGDIAEGYSVSREKKESFPLTVTSAQKNPTAFYLCASSIGGNEPQHFGDGTRLSIL.

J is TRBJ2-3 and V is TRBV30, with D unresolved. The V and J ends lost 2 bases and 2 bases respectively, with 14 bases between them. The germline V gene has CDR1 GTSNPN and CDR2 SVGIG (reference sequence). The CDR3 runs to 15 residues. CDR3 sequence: CAWSRPAGYTDTQYF. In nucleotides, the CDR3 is TGTGCCTGGAGTCGTCCGGCAGGATACACAGATACGCAGTATTTT.

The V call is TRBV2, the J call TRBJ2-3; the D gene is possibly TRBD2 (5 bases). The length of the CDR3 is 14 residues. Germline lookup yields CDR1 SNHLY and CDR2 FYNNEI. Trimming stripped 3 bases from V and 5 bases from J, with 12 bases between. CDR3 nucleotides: TGTGCCAGCAGTGACTCGTGGGGAGTAGATACGCAGTATTTT. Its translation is CASSDSWGVDTQYF.

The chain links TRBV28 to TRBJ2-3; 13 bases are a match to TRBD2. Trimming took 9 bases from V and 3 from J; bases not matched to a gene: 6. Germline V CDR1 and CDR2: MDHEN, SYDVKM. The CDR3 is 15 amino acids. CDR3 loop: CASLSGLAGTDTQYF. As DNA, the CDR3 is TGTGCCAGTCTGTCGGGACTAGCGGGGACAGATACGCAGTATTTT. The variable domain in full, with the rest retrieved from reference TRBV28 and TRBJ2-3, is DVKVTQSSRYLVKRTGEKVFLECVQDMDHENMFWYRQDPGLGLRLIYFSYDVKMKEKGDIPEGYSVSREKKERFSLILESASTNQTSMYLCASLSGLAGTDTQYFGPGTRLTVL.

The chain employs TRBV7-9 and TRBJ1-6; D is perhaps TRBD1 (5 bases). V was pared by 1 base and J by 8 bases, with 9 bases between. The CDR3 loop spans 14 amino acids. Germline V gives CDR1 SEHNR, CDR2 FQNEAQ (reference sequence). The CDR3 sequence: CASSLDQGHSPLHF. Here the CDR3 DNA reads TGTGCCAGCAGCTTAGATCAGGGTCATTCACCCCTCCACTTT. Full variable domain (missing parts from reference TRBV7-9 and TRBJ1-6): DTGVSQNPRHKITKRGQNVTFRCDPISEHNRLYWYRQTLGQGPEFLTYFQNEAQLEKSRLLSDRFSAERPKGSFSTLEIQRTEQGDSAMYLCASSLDQGHSPLHFGNGTRLTVT.

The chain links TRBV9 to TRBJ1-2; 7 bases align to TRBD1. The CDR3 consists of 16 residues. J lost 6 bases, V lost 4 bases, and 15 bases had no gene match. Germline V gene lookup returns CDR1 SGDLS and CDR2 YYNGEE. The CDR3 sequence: CASSNPTGPPSDGYTF. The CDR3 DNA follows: TGTGCCAGCAGCAACCCGACAGGGCCACCGAGCGATGGCTACACCTTC.

The DNA of the CDR3 is TGTGCCAGCAGCTTGGGACAGTCCGATGGCTACACCTTC. Protein sequence: CASSLGQSDGYTF. J is TRBJ1-2 and V is TRBV7-9; TRBD1 matches at 7 bases. CDR1 is SEHNR, CDR2 FQNEAQ, per germline (reference sequence). The CDR3 loop spans 13 amino acids. J lost 6 bases, V lost 3 bases, and 4 bases had no gene match.

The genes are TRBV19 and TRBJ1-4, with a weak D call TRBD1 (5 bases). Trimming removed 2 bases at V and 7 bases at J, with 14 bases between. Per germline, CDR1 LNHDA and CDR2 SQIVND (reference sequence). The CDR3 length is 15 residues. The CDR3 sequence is CASSIRGGVGEKLFF. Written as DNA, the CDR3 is TGTGCCAGTAGTATAAGGGGAGGAGTCGGTGAAAAACTGTTTTTT. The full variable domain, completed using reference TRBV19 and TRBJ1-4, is DGGITQSPKYLFRKEGQNVTLSCEQNLNHDAMYWYRQDPGQGLRLIYYSQIVNDFQKGDIAEGYSVSREKKESFPLTVTSAQKNPTAFYLCASSIRGGVGEKLFFGSGTQLSVL.

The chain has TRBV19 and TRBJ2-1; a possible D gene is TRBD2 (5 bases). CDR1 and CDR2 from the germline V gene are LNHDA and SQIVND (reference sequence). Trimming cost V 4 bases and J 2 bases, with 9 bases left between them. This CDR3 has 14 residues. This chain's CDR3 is CASSTRRAYNEQFF. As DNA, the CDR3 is TGTGCCAGTAGTACCAGGCGGGCCTACAATGAGCAGTTCTTC. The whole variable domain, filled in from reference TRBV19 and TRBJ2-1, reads DGGITQSPKYLFRKEGQNVTLSCEQNLNHDAMYWYRQDPGQGLRLIYYSQIVNDFQKGDIAEGYSVSREKKESFPLTVTSAQKNPTAFYLCASSTRRAYNEQFFGPGTRLTVL.

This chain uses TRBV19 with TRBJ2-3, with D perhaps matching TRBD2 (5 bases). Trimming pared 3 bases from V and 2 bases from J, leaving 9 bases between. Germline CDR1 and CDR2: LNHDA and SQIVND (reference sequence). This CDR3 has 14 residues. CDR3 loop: CASSIGSATDTQYF. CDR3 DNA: TGTGCCAGTAGTATTGGTAGCGCCACAGATACGCAGTATTTT.

The CDR3 DNA sequence: TGCGCCAGCAGCCCGGGACAGGGCGGAACTGAAGCTTTCTTT. As protein: CASSPGQGGTEAFF. The chain links TRBV5-1 to TRBJ1-1, with TRBD1 identical over 9 bases. The J segment lost 5 bases and the V segment lost 4 bases, leaving 6 bases of the junction unmatched. CDR1 is SGHRS, CDR2 YFSETQ, per germline. The CDR3 runs to 14 residues.